The following is a T cell receptor beta chain sequence with its context. Its cognate antigen has yet to be identified. Base qualities are missing; no much larger clone stands one base away. The data originate from a study of shared clonotypes between healthy human individuals (dated by TCRdb to the early 2020s). With regard to the full study: Three men and a couple of women, aged 18 to 49 years, made up the cohort. For each donor, three plates each were used for CD4 naive and CD4 memory, two plates were used for CD8 naive, and one plate was used for CD8 memory. Blood TCR repertoires of 5 or 6 healthy adults were deeply sequenced to estimate repertoire size and the extent of clonotype sharing between individuals. To increase sequencing depth and limit assay-specific biases, different laboratories used diverse techniques to prepare libraries and sequence TCR repertoires. Each donor's leukapheresis produced roughly between about 0.8 and 10 billion PBMCs.

Using the deep immunoSEQ assay, multiplex PCR amplified TCR CDR3 regions from genomic DNA. For each cell subset, the extracted genomic DNA was distributed evenly across all wells of several immunoSEQ 96-well plates, and each plate served as one replicate. For sorted subsets, 200 to 250 ng of genomic DNA, equivalent to 25,000 to 35,000 T cell genomes, went into each replicate PCR. Purified libraries were quantified with a Qubit 3.0 fluorometer, sized on a Bioanalyzer 2100, and re-quantified with the KAPA Library Quantification kit. Each immunoSEQ 96-well plate was sequenced on its own single-read 150-cycle Illumina NextSeq 550 flow cell. Concerning the study's data processing: Because only junctional sequences without quality scores were contained in the immunoSEQ output, filtering matching that applied to full-length reads could not be performed. To assign V/J genes and CDR3, sequences were annotated against IMGT germline references using PyIR, a Python wrapper for IgBLAST v1.9. Reads were filtered out if the reads had weak V/J assignments (E-value above 1e-6), no CDR3, stop codons, out-of-frame junctions, or ambiguous translated residues. V3J clonotypes were defined as sequences sharing an identical inferred V gene, J gene, and CDR3 amino acid sequence. To compute the percentage overlap between repertoires, the number of shared unique clonotypes was divided by the size of the smaller repertoire. Three approaches were used to assess repertoire richness: RTK rarefaction, the Chao1 estimator, and Recon v2.1 estimates of unobserved clonotypes. OLGA was used to compute generation probabilities for all TCRbeta clonotypes that the gDNA method yielded from several donors. Imported from immuneACCESS, the table was reduced by TCRdb to in-frame sequences with V and J called. These copies leave out some clones; in studies compared against another copy, an unresolved V gene accounts for under half, and the cause of the remainder is not known. That table supplies the V and J calls and clone size; D and trimming were determined from the DNA. This sample holds 1.6 million or so clones; roughly 97% were observed only once. Together, the top ten hold roughly 1.1% of the sample.

The donors were healthy, HIV-negative adults with no recently reported acute infections or vaccinations. Every donor was a Caucasian adult residing in Nashville, Tennessee, USA. Magnetic negative selection was used to enrich CD4+ T cells, after which naive cells were positively selected on CD45RA and the negative fraction became the memory subset. Blood was collected by leukapheresis, and PBMCs were isolated by Ficoll-Histopaque density gradient centrifugation and then cryopreserved in liquid nitrogen vapor phase. Purity and quantity of every magnetically sorted T cell population were checked by analytical flow cytometry. Genomic DNA was isolated from every sorted fraction and measured by UV absorbance on a Nanodrop 2000c. General conclusions and limits of the study: Estimated clonotype richness was generally larger for naive than for memory subsets. Because the study included a small number of donors, the genetic and exposure-history diversity represented was limited. Pairwise subsampling led to the expectation that sequencing depth would affect the degree of clonotype sharing among donors. Only blood was sampled, and tissue TCR repertoires likely differ from those in blood. Across a few donors, approximately 5% of naive CD4, roughly 3.5% of naive CD8, 2.3% of memory CD4, and 0.4% to 0.45% of memory CD8 clonotypes were shared. Compared with non-shared clonotypes, the clonotypes found in all four sorted-subset donors had higher generation probabilities. Even with the large sequencing depth, rarefaction of the sorted-subset datasets indicated that sequencing was incomplete.

Including the terminal cysteine and phenylalanine, the CDR3 comprises 17 residues. The DNA shown is the 51-base CDR3, in frame from base 1. Trimming takes 4 bases off V and 0 bases off J; junction bases not matched to a gene: 11. The chain joins TRBV5-7 to TRBJ2-3; 7 bases in between match TRBD2. TRBV5-7 counts as an open reading frame of uncertain function. The receptor's source is a man aged 25-40 years in good health. What was sequenced was naive CD4+ T cells sorted from blood. The sample's cell subset or site, from its label and the paper: CD45RA+ positively selected. The sequenced DNA is TGTGCCAGCAGCGGACACAGCGGGAACGGGAGCACAGATACGCAGTATTTT. Translated, this is CASSGHSGNGSTDTQYF.